The 20 T cell receptor beta chains in this list originate from one sample, sequenced in a study of T cells in Graves' hyperthyroidism and ophthalmopathy. The CDR3 regions of TCR beta were amplified from RNA transcripts. The primer set for the first-round RT-PCR of the TCR CDR3 was HTBI. TCRdb called the multiplex PCR reads again in MiXCR, with one record for every CDR3 protein. The repertoire consists of more than 500,000 distinct CDR3 sequences, with roughly 15% occurring once and the leading ten covering roughly 4.3%. Sequenced input: blood. The receptors were gathered from a woman in her forties with Graves' ophthalmopathy.

Ten or more counts support this clonotype. The CDR3: CASSNLAGVRETQYF. The CDR3 DNA reads TGTGCCAGTAGTAATCTAGCGGGAGTTCGGGAGACCCAGTACTTC. The chain has TRBV19 and TRBJ2-5; 10 bases agree with TRBD2. Germline CDR1 reads LNHDA; CDR2 reads SQIVND (reference sequence). This CDR3 has 15 residues. After removal of 4 bases from V and 5 bases from J, the junction contained 7 bases not matched to a gene.

This clonotype was detected ten times or more. CDR3 protein: CASRTQGALYGYTF. DNA of the CDR3: TGTGCCAGCCGGACCCAGGGGGCTTTATATGGCTACACCTTC. The chain has TRBV6-5 and TRBJ1-2; 8 nucleotides align to TRBD1. J was trimmed by 5 bases and V by 8 bases; bases with no gene match: 10. The germline CDR1 and CDR2 sequences are MNHEY and SVGAGI. CDR3 length: 14 amino acids.

In its sample, this clonotype was seen a few times. The rearrangement joins TRBV13 to TRBJ2-2; 9 bases align to TRBD1. Germline-derived CDR1 and CDR2 are PRHDT and FYEKMQ (reference sequence). This CDR3 spans 16 amino acids. V was pared by 5 bases and J by 2 bases, with 6 bases of the junction left unmatched. CDR3 loop: CASSEYRGRNTGELFF. DNA for the CDR3: TGTGCCAGCAGCGAATACAGGGGGCGCAACACCGGGGAGCTGTTTTTT. Looking up the rest from reference TRBV13 and TRBJ2-2 gives the full variable domain: AAGVIQSPRHLIKEKRETATLKCYPIPRHDTVYWYQQGPGQDPQFLISFYEKMQSDKGSIPDRFSAQQFSDYHSELNMSSLELGDSALYFCASSEYRGRNTGELFFGEGSRLTVL.

This clonotype was observed many times. The chain uses TRBV10-3 and TRBJ1-5; TRBD1 is a possible D gene (6 bases). The germline V gene has CDR1 ENHRY and CDR2 SYGVKD. The CDR3 covers 13 residues. Trimming took 9 bases from V and 3 from J, leaving 12 bases between them. In DNA, the CDR3 is TGTGCCATAAGGACAGCGGACAATCAGCCCCAGCATTTT. Its protein is CAIRTADNQPQHF.

This clonotype appeared many times. The CDR3 DNA reads as TGCGCCAGCAGCCAATTCCGGGAGAGCTACGAGCAGTACTTC. Encoded protein: CASSQFRESYEQYF. The chain links TRBV4-3 to TRBJ2-7, with D tentatively TRBD2 (6 bases). There are 14 residues in the CDR3. Trimming took off 2 bases at V and 3 bases at J, with 11 bases between the two ends. Germline V gives CDR1 LGHNA, CDR2 YSLEER.

This clonotype has only a few counts. The V gene is TRBV20-1, the J gene TRBJ2-7; 10 nucleotides match TRBD2. The ends lost 1 base at V and 7 bases at J; junction bases unmatched: 10. There are 15 residues in the CDR3. Germline CDR1 DFQATT, CDR2 SNEGSKA (reference sequence). The CDR3 region is CSARGAPSGSGEQYF. The CDR3 region has the DNA TGCAGTGCTAGAGGGGCGCCTAGCGGGAGTGGAGAGCAGTACTTC.

V usage is TRBV6-1 and J usage is TRBJ2-5; 9 bases align to TRBD2. Germline trimming cut 6 bases from V and 1 base from J; bases unmatched to any gene: 15. The CDR3 is made up of 18 amino acids. CDR1 and CDR2 from the germline V gene are MNHNS and SASEGT. CDR3 coding DNA: TGTGCCAGCAGACCAACCCCCGGGACTAGCTGGGGCCAAGAGACCCAGTACTTC. It encodes CASRPTPGTSWGQETQYF.

V is TRBV28 and J is TRBJ2-7; weak D call: TRBD1 (7 bases). Germline-derived CDR1 and CDR2 are MDHEN and SYDVKM. Trimming stripped 6 bases from V and 3 bases from J, with 15 bases between. This CDR3 region has 14 residues. CDR3 in amino acids: CASRRAGQYYEQYF. The CDR3 DNA reads TGTGCCAGCAGGAGGGCGGGACAGTACTACGAGCAGTACTTC.

The chain combines TRBV7-2 with TRBJ1-2; D is ambiguous. Germline assignment: CDR1 SGHTA and CDR2 FQGNSA. The length of the CDR3 is 15 residues. Between the trimmed V and J ends, which lost 2 bases and 4 bases, there was a span of 14 bases. The CDR3 here is CASSLFRELGYGYTF. As DNA, the CDR3 is TGTGCCAGCAGCTTATTCCGGGAGTTGGGCTATGGCTACACCTTC. The entire variable domain, with the rest obtained from reference TRBV7-2 and TRBJ1-2, is as follows: GAGVSQSPSNKVTEKGKDVELRCDPISGHTALYWYRQSLGQGLEFLIYFQGNSAPDKSGLPSDRFSAERTGGSVSTLTIQRTQQEDSAVYLCASSLFRELGYGYTFGSGTRLTVV.

This clonotype has ten or more counts. This chain links TRBV19 with TRBJ1-5; 8 positions match TRBD1. J gave up 5 bases and V 4 bases, and 7 bases lay outside the gene matches. Per germline, CDR1 LNHDA and CDR2 SQIVND (reference sequence). The CDR3 contains 15 residues. Written as DNA, the CDR3 is TGTGCCAGTAGTAGTCGCACAGGGGGAGATCAGCCCCAGCATTTT. Amino acid sequence: CASSSRTGGDQPQHF.

In this sample, this clonotype turned up many times. The chain uses TRBV6-5 and TRBJ2-2; TRBD2 matches at 8 bases. The CDR3 sequence is 20 residues long. Germline V CDR1 and CDR2: MNHEY, SVGAGI. V was clipped by 5 bases and J by 0 bases; unmatched bases: 17. DNA of the CDR3: TGTGCCAGCAGTCCCCAACCCTGGGGAGCGGGGGACCCGAACACCGGGGAGCTGTTTTTT. It encodes CASSPQPWGAGDPNTGELFF.

This clonotype was recorded many times. This rearrangement joins TRBV12-3 or TRBV12-4 to TRBJ1-2; D possibly corresponds to TRBD1 (6 bases). The V and J ends lost 8 bases and 4 bases respectively, with 20 bases between them. The CDR3 runs 15 residues. CDR3 coding DNA: TGTGCCAGCGGCCTACCGGGACAAACGGGCTATGGCTACACCTTC. Translation gives CASGLPGQTGYGYTF.

This clonotype appeared many times. V is TRBV9 and J is TRBJ2-1; D gene uncertain. The CDR3 is made up of 13 amino acids. Per the germline V gene, CDR1 is SGDLS and CDR2 is YYNGEE. V was trimmed by 1 base and J by 6 bases, leaving 8 bases between them. This CDR3 reads CASSVNWGNEQFF. In nucleotides, the CDR3 is TGTGCCAGCAGCGTAAACTGGGGCAATGAGCAGTTCTTC.

This clonotype was seen many times. This sequence joins TRBV6-5 and TRBJ1-1; D is unresolved. The CDR3 has 14 amino acids. V was pared by 0 bases and J by 3 bases, with 8 bases between. Germline V gene lookup returns CDR1 MNHEY and CDR2 SVGAGI. The CDR3 nucleotides are TGTGCCAGCAGTTACTCGGGCAGCTACACTGAAGCTTTCTTT. It encodes CASSYSGSYTEAFF.

This clonotype came up many times. The chain recombines TRBV12-3 or TRBV12-4 with TRBJ1-1; 9 bases align to TRBD1. Trimming took 3 bases from V and 1 from J; bases not matched to a gene: 6. The CDR3 is 16 residues long. The CDR3, as DNA: TGTGCCAGCAGTTTTCCCGTACAGGGGGCGAACACTGAAGCTTTCTTT. Translated: CASSFPVQGANTEAFF.

This clonotype occurred many times. CDR3 region: CASRPQGMYTEAFF. CDR3 bases: TGTGCCAGCAGACCCCAGGGAATGTACACTGAAGCTTTCTTT. The V call is TRBV6-2 or TRBV6-3, the J call TRBJ1-1; D may be TRBD1 (5 bases). The CDR3 spans 14 residues. The germline gives CDR1 MNHEY, CDR2 SVGEGT. V dropped 6 bases and J dropped 3 bases, with 14 bases sitting between them.

This clonotype has more than one count but fewer than ten. Here the CDR3 reads CAWARDSRNEQYF. The DNA for the CDR3 is TGTGCCTGGGCTCGGGACAGTCGGAACGAGCAGTACTTC. The V and J genes are TRBV30 and TRBJ2-7; 7 nucleotides match TRBD1. Germline V gives CDR1 GTSNPN, CDR2 SVGIG (reference sequence). The CDR3 is 13 amino acids. V lost 5 bases, J lost 5 bases, and 9 bases stayed unmatched.

This clonotype was seen ten or more times. This chain joins TRBV12-3 or TRBV12-4 and TRBJ2-7; the match to TRBD2 covers 10 bases. V gave up 4 bases and J gave up 6 bases; unmatched junction bases: 6. The CDR3 covers 14 residues. This CDR3 is CASSSLAGRLEQYF. CDR3 DNA: TGTGCCAGCAGTTCACTAGCGGGGCGTCTCGAGCAGTACTTC.

The sample holds many counts of this clonotype. This chain joins TRBV19 and TRBJ2-7; tentative D call: TRBD1 (6 bases). The CDR3 runs 13 residues. Trimming removed 5 bases from V and 7 bases from J, with 15 bases in between. The germline V gene has CDR1 LNHDA and CDR2 SQIVND (reference sequence). The CDR3 DNA is TGTGCCAGTAGTCCGACACCAGGGGAGGAGCAGTACTTC. Translated, it gives CASSPTPGEEQYF.

At least ten counts were recorded for this clonotype. The chain combines TRBV11-3 with TRBJ1-6; D perhaps matches TRBD1 (5 bases). Trimming removed 5 bases at V and 10 bases at J, with 6 bases between. The CDR3 length is 11 residues. Germline V CDR1 and CDR2: SGHNT, YENEEA. The CDR3 coding sequence is TGTGCCAGCAGCCGGGACTCACCCCTCCACTTT. Translating gives CASSRDSPLHF. The variable domain in full, with the rest retrieved from reference TRBV11-3 and TRBJ1-6, is EAGVVQSPRYKIIEKKQPVAFWCNPISGHNTLYWYLQNLGQGPELLIRYENEEAVDDSQLPKDRFSAERLKGVDSTLKIQPAELGDSAVYLCASSRDSPLHFGNGTRLTVT.